A single sample is the source of the 15 T cell receptor beta chains below, sequenced in a study of blood T cell repertoires in COVID-19. Only in-frame clones appear in the TCRdb table, and some are missing; sequencing was by immunoSEQ multiplex PCR. Of about 200,000 clones in the sample, approximately 78% are singletons; the top ten hold 2.5% to 3%. The sequencing sample was made of peripheral blood. The receptors come from a woman aged 80 or older with active or convalescent COVID-19.

The rearrangement uses TRBV5-1 and TRBJ1-2; possibly TRBD1 for D (6 bases). The V end was cut by 4 bases, the J end by 8 bases, with 21 bases between. CDR1 and CDR2 (germline): SGHRS, YFSETQ. The CDR3 contains 15 residues. The CDR3 sequence: CASSGIQGTTDGYTF. In DNA form, the CDR3 reads TGCGCCAGCAGCGGAATACAGGGAACTACTGACGGCTACACCTTC.

On this clone itself: One junction end does not reproduce the germline sequence, and a read error may be involved. Additional DNA sequences in this sample encode the identical CDR3. This chain connects TRBV11-3 to TRBJ2-2, with D perhaps matching TRBD2 (5 bases). This CDR3 has 12 residues. The V gene's germline CDR1 is SGHNT and CDR2 YENEEA. The CDR3 nucleotides read TGTGCCAGCAGCCCTGGGCCCGGGGAACTGTTTTTT. It specifies CASSPGPGELFF.

This chain uses TRBV6-2 or TRBV6-3 with TRBJ2-7; no firm D call. Trimming stripped 2 bases from V and 3 bases from J, with 2 bases between. The CDR3 extends over 11 amino acids. Germline values: CDR1 MNHEY, CDR2 SVGEGT. CDR3 sequence: CASSYRYEQYF. The CDR3 bases are TGTGCCAGCAGTTACCGCTACGAGCAGTACTTC.

This chain links TRBV3-1 (or the pseudogene TRBV3-2) with TRBJ1-4; D is unclear. CDR1 and CDR2 (germline): LGHDT, YNNKEL (reference sequence). There are 15 residues in the CDR3. V lost 0 bases and J lost 4, with 9 bases in between. In DNA, the CDR3 is TGTGCCAGCAGCCAAGATCTACAGCATAATGAAAAACTGTTTTTT. Encoded protein: CASSQDLQHNEKLFF.

This clone was counted only a few times. Other DNA sequences in the sample encode the same CDR3. The chain is built from TRBV2 and TRBJ1-5, with D perhaps matching TRBD1 (5 bases). This CDR3 comprises 13 residues. Per germline, CDR1 SNHLY and CDR2 FYNNEI. V lost 4 bases to trimming and J lost 7 bases, with 11 bases between them. CDR3 residues: CASSAQGRQPQHF. CDR3 DNA: TGTGCCAGCAGTGCTCAGGGCCGACAGCCCCAGCATTTT.

Remarks on this clone: A read error may account for a junction end that differs from germline. V is TRBV6-5 and J is TRBJ1-5; D remains ambiguous. The CDR3 extends over 13 amino acids. The V gene's germline CDR1 is MNHEY and CDR2 SVGAGI. The chain's CDR3 is CASSDSAHQPQHF. CDR3 DNA: TGTGCCAGCAGTGACTCAGCCCATCAGCCCCAGCATTTT.

This clone occurred a few times. V and J are TRBV2 and TRBJ2-7; D is possibly TRBD1 (5 bases). CDR3 length: 14 amino acids. The V gene's germline CDR1 is SNHLY and CDR2 FYNNEI. V gave up 5 bases and J gave up 3 bases, with 14 bases separating them. The CDR3 sequence is CASSRGQGVYEQYF. In DNA form, the CDR3 reads TGTGCCAGCAGTCGTGGGCAGGGTGTCTACGAGCAGTACTTC.

This chain joins TRBV7-9 and TRBJ1-5, with D possibly TRBD1 on 5 matching bases. V lost 5 bases to trimming and J lost 1 base, with 9 bases between them. The V gene's germline CDR1 is SEHNR and CDR2 FQNEAQ (reference sequence). The CDR3 loop spans 14 amino acids. The CDR3 DNA reads as TGTGCCAGCAGCCAGACAGCAAGCAATCAGCCCCAGCATTTT. It codes for CASSQTASNQPQHF.

The sample holds a few counts of this clone. The J gene is TRBJ2-7, the V gene TRBV5-1; D gene uncertain. Germline V CDR1 and CDR2: SGHRS, YFSETQ. This CDR3 comprises 14 residues. V gave up 4 bases and J gave up 4 bases, with 15 bases separating them. This CDR3 is CASSPIGPSYEQYF. In DNA, the CDR3 is TGCGCCAGCAGCCCTATCGGTCCCTCTTACGAGCAGTACTTC.

V usage is TRBV10-3 and J usage is TRBJ2-7; D may be TRBD1 (6 bases). Deletions cut 4 bases from V and 5 bases from J, with 12 bases between. Germline-derived CDR1 and CDR2 are ENHRY and SYGVKD. The length of the CDR3 is 13 residues. CDR3 protein: CAISVIGQNEQYF. CDR3 coding DNA: TGTGCCATCAGTGTAATTGGACAGAACGAGCAGTACTTC.

This clone has a single count. V is TRBV6-5 and J is TRBJ1-4; D uncertain. The CDR3 contains 16 residues. The germline gives CDR1 MNHEY, CDR2 SVGAGI. Trimming removed 2 bases from V and 0 bases from J, with 10 bases in between. The CDR3 sequence: CASSYNRHPTNEKLFF. CDR3 DNA sequence: TGTGCCAGCAGTTACAACAGACACCCAACTAATGAAAAACTGTTTTTT.

The chain is built from TRBV5-4 and TRBJ1-2, with D perhaps matching TRBD1 (5 bases). The CDR3 has 14 residues. V lost 2 bases and J 2 bases, leaving 10 bases between the germline ends. Germline V gene data show CDR1 as SGHNT and CDR2 as YYREEE (reference sequence). This chain's CDR3 is CASSLLDRNYGYTF. The CDR3 DNA sequence: TGTGCCAGCAGCTTACTCGACAGAAACTATGGCTACACCTTC.

The J gene is TRBJ1-1, the V gene TRBV18; 8 nucleotides agree with TRBD1. In germline, CDR1 is KGHSH, CDR2 LQKENI. The J segment lost 10 bases and the V segment lost 5 bases, leaving 18 bases of the junction unmatched. The CDR3 has 16 amino acids. The CDR3 loop reads CASSSGQGVYAFGAFF. In nucleotides, the CDR3 is TGTGCCAGCTCATCCGGACAGGGTGTTTATGCGTTTGGAGCTTTCTTT.

The DNA for the CDR3 is TGTGCCAGCAGCCAAGGCCGGGGGGGCTGGTTCTTC. It codes for CASSQGRGGWFF. V usage is TRBV3-1 (or the pseudogene TRBV3-2) and J usage is TRBJ2-1, with 8 bases identical to TRBD2. CDR1 and CDR2 (germline): LGHDT, YNNKEL (reference sequence). The CDR3 covers 12 residues. J lost 15 bases, V lost 1 base, and 5 bases had no gene match.

The table lists this clone with a count of one. This chain uses TRBV3-1 (or the pseudogene TRBV3-2) with TRBJ2-3; TRBD1 might be the D (6 bases). The CDR3 has 15 residues. The germline V gene has CDR1 LGHDT and CDR2 YNNKEL (reference sequence). Trimming took 1 base from V and 6 from J, leaving 14 bases between them. The CDR3 DNA sequence: TGTGCCAGCAGCCAAGGGGGGCTAGGCCCCGATACGCAGTATTTT. Translation: CASSQGGLGPDTQYF.